One and the same sample provided the 9 T cell receptor beta chains below, sequenced in a study of T-cell memory formation after mild COVID-19. Each CDR3 protein gets one entry after TCRdb re-called the 5' RACE reads with MiXCR. The sample lists just under 350,000 distinct CDR3 sequences, 10% to 15% occurring once. Specimen: PBMCs or a T cell subset sorted from them (not recorded which). The source is a man aged 18 to 30 who had mild COVID-19 (a few samples of this study predate the infection). Cell type and time point are not known.

This clonotype was recorded a few times. The chain couples TRBV10-2 to TRBJ2-5, with D hard to call. Between the trimmed V and J ends, which lost 7 bases and 4 bases, there was a span of 10 bases. CDR1 WSHSY and CDR2 SAAADI come from the germline V gene. This CDR3 comprises 12 residues. CDR3 nucleotide sequence: TGCGCCAGCACCTTCGGGTCAGAGACCCAGTACTTC. Translating gives CASTFGSETQYF.

This clonotype turned up a few times. This chain links TRBV11-2 with TRBJ1-4; D not resolved. Per the germline V gene, CDR1 is SGHAT and CDR2 is FQNNGV. The CDR3 runs to 17 residues. V lost 1 base to trimming and J lost 1 base, with 13 bases between them. The CDR3, as DNA: TGTGCCAGCAGCTTAGGGGTCGGAGACATAACTAATGAAAAACTGTTTTTT. This encodes CASSLGVGDITNEKLFF.

This rearrangement joins TRBV29-1 to TRBJ2-7, with D maybe TRBD1 (6 bases). This CDR3 region has 13 residues. V lost 4 bases, J lost 0 bases, and 10 bases lay in between. Germline V gene data show CDR1 as SQVTM and CDR2 as ANQGSEA. The CDR3 region is CSVGLDSSYEQYF. The CDR3 region has the DNA TGCAGCGTTGGCCTGGACAGCTCCTACGAGCAGTACTTC.

This clonotype occurred many times. J is TRBJ2-5 and V is TRBV4-1; D not certain. This CDR3 has 13 amino acids. CDR1 is MGHRA and CDR2 is YSYEKL in the germline V gene. The germline V and J ends were trimmed by 1 base and 4 bases, with 7 bases remaining between them. This CDR3 is CASSQAALETQYF. The DNA of the CDR3 is TGCGCCAGCAGCCAAGCGGCGTTAGAGACCCAGTACTTC.

This clonotype was detected a few times. The gene calls are TRBV24-1 and TRBJ2-5; perhaps TRBD2 as D (7 bases). CDR3 length: 16 residues. Trimming removed 5 bases from V and 1 base from J, with 16 bases in between. CDR1 and CDR2 from the germline V gene are KGHDR and SFDVKD. CDR3 region: CATSGGGASSQETQYF. CDR3 sequence (DNA): TGTGCCACCAGTGGGGGGGGGGCATCGAGCCAAGAGACCCAGTACTTC.

The V gene is TRBV12-3 or TRBV12-4, the J gene TRBJ1-4; no definite D call. V was clipped by 4 bases and J by 0 bases, with 9 bases between them. This CDR3 spans 15 amino acids. The DNA of the CDR3 is TGTGCCAGCAGTTCCTGGACTGCAACTAATGAAAAACTGTTTTTT. The encoded protein is CASSSWTATNEKLFF.

This sequence joins TRBV7-9 and TRBJ2-3; a possible D gene is TRBD1 (5 bases). V was cut by 0 bases and J by 2 bases, with 18 bases left in between. This CDR3 is 18 amino acids long. The germline gives CDR1 SEHNR, CDR2 FQNEAQ (reference sequence). The CDR3 loop reads CASSLASLSTGITDTQYF. For the CDR3, the DNA is TGTGCCAGCAGCTTAGCGTCGTTGAGTACAGGTATCACAGATACGCAGTATTTT.

This clonotype was counted ten times or more. The V call is TRBV5-1, the J call TRBJ2-3, with D maybe TRBD2 (6 bases). This CDR3 is 16 amino acids long. Trimming removed 2 bases from V and 0 bases from J, with 13 bases in between. Germline CDR1 and CDR2: SGHRS and YFSETQ. CDR3 sequence reads: CASSLPGASSTDTQYF. The CDR3, as DNA: TGCGCCAGCAGCTTACCGGGAGCGTCTAGCACAGATACGCAGTATTTT.

This clonotype was counted between two and nine times. The V call is TRBV5-1, the J call TRBJ2-1; TRBD2 aligns across 10 bases. Germline V gene data show CDR1 as SGHRS and CDR2 as YFSETQ. V shed 0 bases and J 0 bases; nucleotides not matched to a gene: 0. This CDR3 spans 16 amino acids. The CDR3 nucleotides read TGCGCCAGCAGCTTGGTAGCGGGGGGCTCCTACAATGAGCAGTTCTTC. Translating gives CASSLVAGGSYNEQFF.